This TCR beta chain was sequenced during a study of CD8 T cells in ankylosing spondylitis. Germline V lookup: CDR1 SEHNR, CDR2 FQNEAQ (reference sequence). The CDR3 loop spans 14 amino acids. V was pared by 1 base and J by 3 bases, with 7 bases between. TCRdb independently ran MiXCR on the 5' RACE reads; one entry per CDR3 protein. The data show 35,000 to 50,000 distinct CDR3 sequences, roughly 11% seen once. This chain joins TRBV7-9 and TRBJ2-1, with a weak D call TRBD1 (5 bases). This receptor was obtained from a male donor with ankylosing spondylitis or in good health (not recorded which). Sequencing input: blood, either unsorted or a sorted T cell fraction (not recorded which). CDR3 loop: CASSLGQFYNEQFF. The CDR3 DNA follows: TGTGCCAGCAGCTTAGGACAGTTCTACAATGAGCAGTTCTTC.